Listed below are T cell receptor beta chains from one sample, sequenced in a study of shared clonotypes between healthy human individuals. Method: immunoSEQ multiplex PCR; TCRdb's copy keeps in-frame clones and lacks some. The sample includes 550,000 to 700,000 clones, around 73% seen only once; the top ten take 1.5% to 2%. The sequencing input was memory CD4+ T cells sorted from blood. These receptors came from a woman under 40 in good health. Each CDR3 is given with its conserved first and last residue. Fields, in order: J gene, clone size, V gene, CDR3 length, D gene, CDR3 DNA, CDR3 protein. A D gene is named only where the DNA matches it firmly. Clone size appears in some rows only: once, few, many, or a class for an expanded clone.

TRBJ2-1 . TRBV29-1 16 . TGCAGCGTTCCAGGGGAGGGGGACTTCTCCTACAATGAGCAGTTCTTC CSVPGEGDFSYNEQFF
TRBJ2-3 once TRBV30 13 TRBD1 TGTGCCTGGAGCCAGGGGGCAGGGGATACGCAGTATTTT CAWSQGAGDTQYF
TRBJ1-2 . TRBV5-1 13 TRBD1 TGCGCCAGCAGCCTGGGACAGGGTCTGGGCTACACCTTC CASSLGQGLGYTF
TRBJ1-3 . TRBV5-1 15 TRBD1 TGCGCCAGCAGCCCACAGGGGGCCGTAGGAAACACCATATATTTT CASSPQGAVGNTIYF
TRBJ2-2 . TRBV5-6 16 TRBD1 TGTGCCAGCAGCTTGAAAGGGACAGGGGACACCGGGGAGCTGTTTTTT CASSLKGTGDTGELFF
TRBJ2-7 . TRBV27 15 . TGTGCCAGCAGTCCCTTTGCGGGCCGCTCCTACGAGCAGTACTTC CASSPFAGRSYEQYF
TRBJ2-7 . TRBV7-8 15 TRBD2 TGTGCCAGCATCGGCGGGACTAGCGGGAGCTACGAGCAGTACTTC CASIGGTSGSYEQYF
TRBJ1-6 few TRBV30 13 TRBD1 TGTGCCTGGGGCGGACAGGGGGAATCACCCCTCCACTTT CAWGGQGESPLHF
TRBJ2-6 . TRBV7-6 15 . TGTGCCAGCAGCTCTGGGTCGACTGGGGCCAACGTCCTGACTTTC CASSSGSTGANVLTF
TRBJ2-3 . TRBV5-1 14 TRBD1 TGCGCCAGCAGCTTTGGACAGGGCACAGATACGCAGTATTTT CASSFGQGTDTQYF
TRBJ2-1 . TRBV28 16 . TGTGCCAGCAGTTTACCCGATGTTGTCCCCTACAATGAGCAGTTCTTC CASSLPDVVPYNEQFF
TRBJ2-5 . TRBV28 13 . TGTGCCAGCAGTTTACCCCAAGTATCGACCCAGTACTTC CASSLPQVSTQYF
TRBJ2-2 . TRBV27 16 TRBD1 TGTGCCAGCAGTCAACAGGGGGGATCGTGGACCGGGGAGCTGTTTTTT CASSQQGGSWTGELFF
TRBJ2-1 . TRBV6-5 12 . TGTGCCAGCAGGGCACCATACAATGAGCAGTTCTTC CASRAPYNEQFF
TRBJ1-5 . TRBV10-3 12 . TGTGCCATCAGTGAGTCGGAGAAGCCCCAGCATTTT CAISESEKPQHF
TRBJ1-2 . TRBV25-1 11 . TGTGCCAGCAAGCATCTATATGGCTACACCTTC CASKHLYGYTF
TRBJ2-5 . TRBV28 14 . TGTGCCAGCAGTAAGGGCGGGTTTCAAGAGACCCAGTACTTC CASSKGGFQETQYF
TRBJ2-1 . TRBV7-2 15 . TGTGCCAGCAGCCCTCACAGCCCCGTAGGGAATGAGCAGTTCTTC CASSPHSPVGNEQFF
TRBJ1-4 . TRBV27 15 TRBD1 TGTGCCAGCAGTCTTACCAGACAGGGAGGCCGAAAACTGTTTTTT CASSLTRQGGRKLFF
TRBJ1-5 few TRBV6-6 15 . TGTGCCAGCAGTAGTACAGGGAACCCACGGCAGCCCCAGCATTTT CASSSTGNPRQPQHF
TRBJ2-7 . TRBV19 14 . TGTGCCAGTAGTATGTTACGGGAGCCCTACGAGCAGTACTTC CASSMLREPYEQYF
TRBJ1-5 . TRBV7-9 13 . TGTGCCAGCAGCCGAGATAGCAATCAGCCCCAGCATTTT CASSRDSNQPQHF
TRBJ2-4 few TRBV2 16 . TGTGCCAGCAGTAAATCGCCCGGGGCCGGATCAAACATTCAGTACTTC CASSKSPGAGSNIQYF
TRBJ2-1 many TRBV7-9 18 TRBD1 TGTGCCAGCAGCTTAGAGGTCGGCGGGACAGGGATTTCGGCCGAGCAGTTCTTC CASSLEVGGTGISAEQFF
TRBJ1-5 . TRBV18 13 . TGTGCCAGCTCACCGCAAGGCAATCAGCCCCAGCATTTT CASSPQGNQPQHF
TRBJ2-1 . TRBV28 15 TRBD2 TGTGCCAGCAGCCCAAGACTAGCGGGAAGGGATGAGCAGTTCTTC CASSPRLAGRDEQFF
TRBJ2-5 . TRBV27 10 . TGTGCCAGCGGAAGGGAGACCCAGTACTTC CASGRETQYF
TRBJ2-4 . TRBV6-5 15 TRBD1 TGTGCCAGCAGCCGCACAGGGGGCGCTTTGAACATTCAGTACTTC CASSRTGGALNIQYF
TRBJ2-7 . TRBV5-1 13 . TGCGCCAGCAACGGACGGAGCTCCTACGAGCAGTACTTC CASNGRSSYEQYF
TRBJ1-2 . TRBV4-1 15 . TGCGCCAGCAGCTCCACGGGTCACGGGAGGAATGGCTACACCTTC CASSSTGHGRNGYTF
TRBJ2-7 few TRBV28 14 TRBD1 TGTGCCAGCAGTTTATTTCGGACAGGGATTGAGCAGTACTTC CASSLFRTGIEQYF
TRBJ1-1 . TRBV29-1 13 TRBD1 TGCAGCGTTGGGGACAGGGACAACACTGAAGCTTTCTTT CSVGDRDNTEAFF
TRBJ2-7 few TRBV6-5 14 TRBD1 TGTGCCAGCAGTTACTCGGGACAGGGGGTTCGGGCGTACTTC CASSYSGQGVRAYF
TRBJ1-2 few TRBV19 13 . TGTGCCAGTAGTATCACGGGCTCCGGTGGCTACACCTTC CASSITGSGGYTF
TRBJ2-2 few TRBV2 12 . TGTGCCAGCAGTGGGGGACTTCCTGGGCTGTTTTTT CASSGGLPGLFF
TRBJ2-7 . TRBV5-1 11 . TGCGCCAGCAGTATAGAAGGCGAGCAGTACTTC CASSIEGEQYF
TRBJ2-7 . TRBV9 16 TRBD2 TGTGCCAGCAGCCTAAGGGGAGGGCGGCGGATCTACGAGCAGTACTTC CASSLRGGRRIYEQYF
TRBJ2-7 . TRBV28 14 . TGTGCCAGCAGACCCCCGGGACGACTCTACGAGCAGTACTTC CASRPPGRLYEQYF
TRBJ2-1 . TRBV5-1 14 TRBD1 TGCGCCAGCAGCGTTGGGACAGGTTACAATGAGCAGTTCTTC CASSVGTGYNEQFF
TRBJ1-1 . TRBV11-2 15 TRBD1 TGTGCCAGCAGCTTACAAGGACAGGGGGGTACTGAAGCTTTCTTT CASSLQGQGGTEAFF
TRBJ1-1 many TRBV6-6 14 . TGTGCCAGCAGGACAAACTCAGGGGACCCTGAAGCTTTCTTT CASRTNSGDPEAFF
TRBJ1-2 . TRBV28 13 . TGTGCCAGCAGTTTACGAGTGAACTATGGCTACACCTTC CASSLRVNYGYTF
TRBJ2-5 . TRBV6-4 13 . TGTGCCAGCAGGTCGATGGTGGAAGAGACCCAGTACTTC CASRSMVEETQYF
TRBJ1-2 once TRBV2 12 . TGTGCCAGCAGCGACAATCGCAATGGCTACACCTTC CASSDNRNGYTF
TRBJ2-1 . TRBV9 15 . TGTGCCAGCAGTCCAACTAGGAGTCGGTTGGGTGAGCAGTTCTTC CASSPTRSRLGEQFF
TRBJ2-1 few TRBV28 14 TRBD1 TGTGCCAGCAGCCCTTGGGACAGCTACAATGAGCAGTTCTTC CASSPWDSYNEQFF
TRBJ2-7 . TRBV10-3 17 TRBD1 TGTGCCATCAGTGAGAGACAGGGGGCTAGCTTAGCCTACGAGCAGTACTTC CAISERQGASLAYEQYF
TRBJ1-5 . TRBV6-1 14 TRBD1 TGTGCCAGCAGTTGGACAGGTGAAGAGCAGCCCCAGCATTTT CASSWTGEEQPQHF
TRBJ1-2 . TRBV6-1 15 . TGTGCCAGCAGTGTCGGGACGGAGCTGGCTTATGGCTACACCTTC CASSVGTELAYGYTF
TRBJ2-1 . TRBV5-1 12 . TGCGCCAGCAGCCGACGGATTAATGAGCAGTTCTTC CASSRRINEQFF
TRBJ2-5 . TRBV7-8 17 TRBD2 TGTGCCAGCAGCAAACACACTAGCGGGAGGGCCGGGGAGACCCAGTACTTC CASSKHTSGRAGETQYF